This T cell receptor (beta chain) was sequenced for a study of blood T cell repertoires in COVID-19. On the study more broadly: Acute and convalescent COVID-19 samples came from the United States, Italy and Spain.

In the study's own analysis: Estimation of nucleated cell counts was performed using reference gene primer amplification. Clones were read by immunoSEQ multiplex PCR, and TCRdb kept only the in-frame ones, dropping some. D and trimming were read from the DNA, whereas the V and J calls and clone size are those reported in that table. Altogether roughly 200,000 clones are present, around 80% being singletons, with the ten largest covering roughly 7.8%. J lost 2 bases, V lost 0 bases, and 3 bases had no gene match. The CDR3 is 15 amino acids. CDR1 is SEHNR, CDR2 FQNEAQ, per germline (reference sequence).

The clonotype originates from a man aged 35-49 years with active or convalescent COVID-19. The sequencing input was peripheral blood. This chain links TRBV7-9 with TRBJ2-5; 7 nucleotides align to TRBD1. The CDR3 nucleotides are TGTGCCAGCAGCTTAGCTCGACAGGGACAAGAGACCCAGTACTTC. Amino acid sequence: CASSLARQGQETQYF.